The T cell receptor beta chain under discussion was sequenced for a study of cytomegalovirus exposure and HLA in healthy donors. Use of 60 Vbeta and 13 Jbeta primers characterized the PCR. The method was immunoSEQ multiplex PCR; TCRdb's version includes in-frame clones alone and lacks a portion of them. The table records some 78,000 clones, about 80% of them present only once. A remark on this clone: The antigen remains unidentified.

Study-level results: Investigators reported 150 to 200 TCR beta chains as tied to cytomegalovirus.

CDR3 length equals 14 residues. In germline, CDR1 is SGHVS, CDR2 FQNEAQ. V shed 5 bases and J 9 bases; nucleotides not matched to a gene: 5. This sequence originates from a woman aged 50 to 60 in good health and CMV-seropositive. The rearrangement links TRBV7-8 to TRBJ1-6; 9 bases map to TRBD1. Sequencing input: PBMCs. The CDR3 region is CASSPGQGGSPLHF. DNA for the CDR3: TGTGCCAGCAGCCCGGGACAGGGAGGTTCACCCCTCCACTTT.